This T cell receptor (beta chain) was sequenced for a study of T-cell reconstitution after alpha-beta-depleted transplantation in children (TCRdb year 2016). Background on the whole study: T-cell immune reconstitution after TCRalphabeta/CD19-depleted allogeneic hematopoietic cell transplantation in children was quantitatively tracked in the study by means of TCR repertoire profiling.

From its cysteine to its phenylalanine, the CDR3 spans 15 amino acids. Here the CDR3 DNA is all that survives: 45 bases in frame from base 1. CDR1 and CDR2, per the germline V gene, are LGHNA and YNFKEQ. The junction shows trimming of 2 bases on V and 10 bases on J, and the gene matches do not reach 8 bases of it. This clonotype was recorded a few times. No antigen is known for it. Per-base quality was not reported, and no clone a single base away is much larger than it. Library creation used PCR. These reads were obtained on an Illumina HiSeq 2500. To normalize quantification of the TCRbeta repertoire, the TCR libraries were built with molecular barcoding that relied on unique molecular identifiers. TCRdb trimmed public reads at Q25 via fastp, called clones via MiXCR and kept in-frame beta chains. Merged by CDR3 protein, the rows form single entries marked with the most common genes and DNA. Within this sample are hundreds of thousands of distinct CDR3 sequences, with roughly 17% of them counted one time only. 1.1% of the sample is held by the ten biggest clonotypes.

Sequenced here: PBMCs from the stem cell graft donor, sampled from the stem cell graft. The V gene is TRBV4-2 and the J gene is TRBJ2-1; 10 nucleotides in the junction match TRBD2. The TCR sequence derives from a human donor who donated a stem cell graft to a child with acute myeloid leukemia. CDR3 reads: CASSQPPAGGQEQFF. Read as DNA, the sequence is TGTGCCAGCAGCCAACCCCCAGCGGGGGGGCAGGAGCAGTTCTTC.